The clone carrying this TCR beta chain has at least ten counts. Its antigen is currently unknown. TCRdb processed the 5' RACE reads anew with MiXCR; each CDR3 protein has one entry. This sample has about 260,000 distinct CDR3 sequences, with about 5.2% found just once. The CDR3 contains 15 residues. Germline V gene sequence: CDR1 DFQATT, CDR2 SNEGSKA (reference sequence). Trimming shortened V by 0 bases and J by 0 bases, and 10 bases separated the two germline ends. The sample comes from a study of T cells after yellow fever vaccination. Study-wide points: Any FACS-sorted repertoire could hold abundant clonotypes that contaminate it from the bulk population. Subsequent to the booster, the majority of primary-vaccination clones reappeared (around 97% CD4, about 90% CD8).

The source was CD4+ T cells sorted from PBMCs, collected on the day of the yellow fever booster vaccination. V is TRBV20-1 and J is TRBJ2-3; tentatively, D is TRBD2 (5 bases). The clonotype comes from a young man who received the YFV17D yellow fever vaccine. CDR3 protein: CSARDPRGSTDTQYF. In nucleotides, the CDR3 is TGCAGTGCTAGAGATCCACGGGGAAGCACAGATACGCAGTATTTT.